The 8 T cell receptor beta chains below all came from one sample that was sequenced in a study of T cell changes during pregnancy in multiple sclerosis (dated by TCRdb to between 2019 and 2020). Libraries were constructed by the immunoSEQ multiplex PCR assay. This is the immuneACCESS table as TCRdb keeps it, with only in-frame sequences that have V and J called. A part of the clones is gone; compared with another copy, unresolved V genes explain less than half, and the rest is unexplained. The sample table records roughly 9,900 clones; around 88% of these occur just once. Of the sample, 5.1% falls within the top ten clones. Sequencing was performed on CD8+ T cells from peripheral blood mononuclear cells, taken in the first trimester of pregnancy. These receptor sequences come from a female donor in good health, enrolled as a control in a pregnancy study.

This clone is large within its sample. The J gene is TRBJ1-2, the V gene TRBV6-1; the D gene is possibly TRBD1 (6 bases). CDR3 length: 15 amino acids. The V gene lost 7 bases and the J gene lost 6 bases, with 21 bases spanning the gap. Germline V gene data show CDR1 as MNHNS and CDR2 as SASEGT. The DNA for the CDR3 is TGTGCCAGCATCGTTGAGGACAGCGGCGTCAATGGCTACACCTTC. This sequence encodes CASIVEDSGVNGYTF.

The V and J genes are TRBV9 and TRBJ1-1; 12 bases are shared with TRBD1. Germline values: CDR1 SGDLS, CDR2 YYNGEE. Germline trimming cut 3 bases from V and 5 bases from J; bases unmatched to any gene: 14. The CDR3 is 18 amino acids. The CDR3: CASSATSGTGGFGTEAFF. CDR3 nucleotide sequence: TGTGCCAGCAGCGCTACCTCCGGGACAGGGGGCTTTGGAACTGAAGCTTTCTTT.

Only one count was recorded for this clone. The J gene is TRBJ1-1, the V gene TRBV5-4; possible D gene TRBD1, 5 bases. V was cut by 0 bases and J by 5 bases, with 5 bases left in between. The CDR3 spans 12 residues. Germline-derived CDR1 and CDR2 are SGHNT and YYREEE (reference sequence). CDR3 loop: CASSLGQTEAFF. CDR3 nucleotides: TGTGCCAGCAGCTTGGGACAGACTGAAGCTTTCTTT.

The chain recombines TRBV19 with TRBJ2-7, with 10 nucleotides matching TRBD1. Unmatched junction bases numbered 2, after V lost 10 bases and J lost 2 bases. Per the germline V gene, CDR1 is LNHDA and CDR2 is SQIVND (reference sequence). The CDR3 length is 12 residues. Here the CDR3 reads CATGQGAYEQYF. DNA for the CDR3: TGTGCCACCGGACAGGGGGCCTACGAGCAGTACTTC. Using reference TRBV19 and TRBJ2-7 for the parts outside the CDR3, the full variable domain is DGGITQSPKYLFRKEGQNVTLSCEQNLNHDAMYWYRQDPGQGLRLIYYSQIVNDFQKGDIAEGYSVSREKKESFPLTVTSAQKNPTAFYLCATGQGAYEQYFGPGTRLTVT.

The chain's CDR3 is CASSAQGGFFGEQYF. CDR3 sequence (DNA): TGTGCCAGCAGCGCACAGGGGGGGTTCTTCGGCGAGCAGTACTTC. The chain employs TRBV5-8 and TRBJ2-7; weak D call: TRBD1 (8 bases). V was clipped by 4 bases and J by 6 bases, with 20 bases between them. Germline V gene data show CDR1 as SGHTS and CDR2 as YDEGEE. CDR3 length equals 15 residues.

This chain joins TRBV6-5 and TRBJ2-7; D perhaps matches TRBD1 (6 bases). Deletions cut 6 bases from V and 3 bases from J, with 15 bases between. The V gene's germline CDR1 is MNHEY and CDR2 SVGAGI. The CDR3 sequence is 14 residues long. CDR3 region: CASSSHRVVYEQYF. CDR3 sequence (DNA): TGTGCCAGCAGCTCCCACAGGGTCGTCTACGAGCAGTACTTC.

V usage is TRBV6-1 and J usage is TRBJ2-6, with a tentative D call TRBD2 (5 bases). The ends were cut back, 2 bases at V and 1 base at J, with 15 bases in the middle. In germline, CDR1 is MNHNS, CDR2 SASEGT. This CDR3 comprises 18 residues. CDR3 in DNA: TGTGCCAGCAGTGAACCTGGACTGATGATTTCTGGGGCCAACGTCCTGACTTTC. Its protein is CASSEPGLMISGANVLTF.

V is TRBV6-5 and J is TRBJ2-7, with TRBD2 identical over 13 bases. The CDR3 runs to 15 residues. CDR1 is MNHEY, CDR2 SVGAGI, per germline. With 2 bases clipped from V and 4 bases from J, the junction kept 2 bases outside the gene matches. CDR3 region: CASSYGTSGEYEQYF. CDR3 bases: TGTGCCAGCAGTTACGGGACTAGCGGGGAGTACGAGCAGTACTTC.